These 6 T cell receptor beta chains share one sample of origin, sequenced in a study of blood T cell repertoires in COVID-19. TCRdb keeps only in-frame clones here, not all; method: immunoSEQ multiplex PCR. Seen here are about 120,000 clones, approximately 85% observed once, and the top ten hold roughly 17%. Input material: peripheral blood. The receptors here all came from a man aged 25-45 years with COVID-19, enrolled during active disease.

V gene TRBV6-5 combines with J gene TRBJ2-7, with TRBD1 matching over 7 bases. The V and J ends lost 6 bases and 1 base, in that order; junction bases with no gene match: 6. In germline, CDR1 is MNHEY, CDR2 SVGAGI. The CDR3 is 14 residues long. The CDR3 bases are TGTGCCAGCAGACCAATACAGGGGTCCTACGAGCAGTACTTC. Amino acid sequence: CASRPIQGSYEQYF.

The chain uses TRBV6-5 and TRBJ1-3; possibly TRBD1 for D (6 bases). V gave up 4 bases and J gave up 7 bases, with 14 bases separating them. The length of the CDR3 is 14 residues. Per the germline V gene, CDR1 is MNHEY and CDR2 is SVGAGI. The DNA for the CDR3 is TGTGCCAGCAGTTCCCAGGGAGGGGGTAACACCATATATTTT. Its protein is CASSSQGGGNTIYF.

This clone was seen once. The V call is TRBV6-4, the J call TRBJ2-1; no firm D call. In germline, CDR1 is MRHNA, CDR2 SNTAGT. This CDR3 is 16 amino acids long. The germline V and J ends were trimmed by 0 bases and 4 bases, with 13 bases remaining between them. The CDR3 is CASSDSTDLGYNEQFF. The CDR3 DNA reads TGTGCCAGCAGTGACTCAACGGATCTCGGGTACAATGAGCAGTTCTTC.

The rearrangement links TRBV7-3 to TRBJ2-5; D unresolved. The CDR3 has 13 residues. Germline loops: CDR1 SGHTA, CDR2 FQGTGA. The V and J ends lost 2 bases and 2 bases respectively, with 6 bases between them. The CDR3 region is CASSLERQETQYF. The CDR3 coding sequence is TGTGCCAGCAGCTTAGAGCGACAAGAGACCCAGTACTTC.

This clone has more than one count but fewer than ten. The CDR3 spells CASTSNTGELFF. DNA of the CDR3: TGTGCCAGCACCTCGAACACCGGGGAGCTGTTTTTT. The rearrangement uses TRBV25-1 and TRBJ2-2; the D is unclear. The CDR3 is made up of 12 amino acids. Per germline, CDR1 MGHDK and CDR2 SYGVNS. The V gene lost 7 bases and the J gene lost 0 bases, with 3 bases spanning the gap.

This clone was seen only a few times. The chain has TRBV6-2 or TRBV6-3 and TRBJ2-7; D is perhaps TRBD1 (6 bases). The CDR3 has 15 residues. Germline V gene lookup returns CDR1 MNHEY and CDR2 SVGEGT. Trimming pared 5 bases from V and 1 base from J, leaving 15 bases between. The CDR3 coding sequence is TGTGCCAGCAGTCAGATCAATACAGGGTCCTACGAGCAGTACTTC. Its translation: CASSQINTGSYEQYF.